This passage covers 16 T cell receptor beta chains from one sample sequenced in a study of T cell responses to AZD1222 COVID-19 vaccine. Sequencing used immunoSEQ multiplex PCR; TCRdb keeps in-frame clones, though not all of them. In the table there are more than 150,000 clones, 90% of which are singletons. This specimen was peripheral blood, taken 28 days after the second AZD1222 dose. The receptors were gathered from an adult who received the AZD1222 COVID-19 vaccine.

The gene calls are TRBV20-1 and TRBJ1-5; D might be TRBD1 (5 bases). There are 16 residues in the CDR3. Germline V gene lookup returns CDR1 DFQATT and CDR2 SNEGSKA (reference sequence). V was pared by 3 bases and J by 4 bases, with 19 bases between. Written as DNA, the CDR3 is TGCAGTGCTAGTTCCTACCCTAGACAGCCGAATCAGCCCCAGCATTTT. The encoded protein is CSASSYPRQPNQPQHF.

This clone was seen more than once but under ten times. The CDR3 coding sequence is TGTGCCAGCAGCTCGGGACAGGGGGCCGTCGGGGAGCTGTTTTTT. It translates to CASSSGQGAVGELFF. This chain connects TRBV6-5 to TRBJ2-2, with TRBD1 identical over 12 bases. CDR1 and CDR2 (germline): MNHEY, SVGAGI. The CDR3 sequence is 15 residues long. V lost 6 bases to trimming and J lost 7 bases; unmatched junction nucleotides: 6.

J is TRBJ1-6 and V is TRBV18; TRBD1 agrees at 7 bases. Germline trimming cut 6 bases from V and 7 bases from J; bases unmatched to any gene: 6. This CDR3 has 14 residues. Germline values: CDR1 KGHSH, CDR2 LQKENI. The CDR3, as DNA: TGTGCCAGCTCTCCTGGGACAGACAATTCACCCCTCCACTTT. It is translated as CASSPGTDNSPLHF.

The gene calls are TRBV4-1 and TRBJ1-4, with 8 nucleotides matching TRBD1. This CDR3 comprises 15 residues. J lost 6 bases, V lost 4 bases, and 7 bases had no gene match. Germline CDR1 reads MGHRA; CDR2 reads YSYEKL. This CDR3 reads CASSPPDRDHEKLFF. CDR3 sequence (DNA): TGCGCCAGCAGCCCCCCGGACAGGGACCATGAAAAACTGTTTTTT.

The chain carries TRBV5-1 and TRBJ1-1, with D possibly being TRBD1 (5 bases). V lost 7 bases and J lost 7, with 20 bases in between. This CDR3 contains 14 residues. Germline CDR1 reads SGHRS; CDR2 reads YFSETQ. The CDR3 DNA is TGCGCCAGCCGTGGTCAGTCAGGGACCTTTGAAGCTTTCTTT. Protein sequence: CASRGQSGTFEAFF.

This chain uses TRBV27 with TRBJ1-1; tentatively, D is TRBD1 (5 bases). Germline V gene data show CDR1 as MNHEY and CDR2 as SMNVEV (reference sequence). V was cut by 6 bases and J by 1 base, with 18 bases left in between. The CDR3 runs to 16 residues. In DNA, the CDR3 is TGTGCCAGCAGCGAAAAGAACAGGATCGGGAACACTGAAGCTTTCTTT. This encodes CASSEKNRIGNTEAFF.

This chain connects TRBV5-5 to TRBJ1-1, with 8 positions matching TRBD1. This CDR3 has 13 amino acids. Germline V CDR1 and CDR2: SGHKS, YYEKEE (reference sequence). Trimming cost V 4 bases and J 1 base; bases outside gene matches: 0. CDR3 region: CASSQGANTEAFF. CDR3 bases: TGTGCCAGCAGCCAGGGGGCGAACACTGAAGCTTTCTTT.

This clone was seen only once. V is TRBV5-6 and J is TRBJ1-2; 7 bases map to TRBD1. This CDR3 comprises 14 residues. After removal of 0 bases from V and 4 bases from J, the junction contained 3 bases not matched to a gene. Germline lookup yields CDR1 SGHDT and CDR2 YYEEEE. CDR3 region: CASSLGSGGYGYTF. CDR3 nucleotides: TGTGCCAGCAGCTTGGGGTCAGGGGGCTATGGCTACACCTTC.

The CDR3 sequence: CAWTRGSIPLHF. The DNA of the CDR3 is TGTGCCTGGACTCGCGGTAGCATCCCCCTCCACTTT. The V and J genes are TRBV30 and TRBJ1-6; D is unclear. The CDR3 covers 12 residues. Trimming removed 4 bases from V and 13 bases from J, with 14 bases in between. Germline V CDR1 and CDR2: GTSNPN, SVGIG (reference sequence). Together with reference TRBV30 and TRBJ1-6, the CDR3 gives the full variable domain: SQTIHQWPATLVQPVGSPLSLECTVEGTSNPNLYWYRQAAGRGLQLLFYSVGIGQISSEVPQNLSASRPQDRQFILSSKKLLLSDSGFYLCAWTRGSIPLHFGNGTRLTVT.

This clone occurred a few times. The V call is TRBV6-4, the J call TRBJ1-5; the D is unclear. The CDR3 contains 14 residues. From germline, CDR1 is MRHNA and CDR2 SNTAGT. Trimming took off 3 bases at V and 7 bases at J, with 13 bases between the two ends. CDR3 residues: CASSEWEQEQPQHF. The CDR3 DNA reads as TGTGCCAGCAGTGAATGGGAGCAAGAACAGCCCCAGCATTTT.

This clone has a handful of counts. The chain joins TRBV28 to TRBJ2-2; D remains ambiguous. Germline values: CDR1 MDHEN, CDR2 SYDVKM. V was clipped by 2 bases and J by 6 bases, with 10 bases between them. This CDR3 contains 14 residues. The CDR3 loop reads CASSLLGKAGELFF. CDR3 bases: TGTGCCAGCAGTTTACTTGGGAAAGCCGGGGAGCTGTTTTTT.

This rearrangement joins TRBV6-4 to TRBJ2-1, with 7 bases fitting TRBD2. Trimming took 0 bases from V and 2 from J; bases not matched to a gene: 4. CDR3 length: 16 amino acids. CDR1 is MRHNA and CDR2 is SNTAGT in the germline V gene. CDR3 loop: CASSDSTSRAYNEQFF. The CDR3 coding sequence is TGTGCCAGCAGTGACTCGACTAGCCGAGCCTACAATGAGCAGTTCTTC.

CDR3 protein: CASMGQGATGYTF. In DNA, the CDR3 is TGTGCCAGTATGGGACAGGGAGCAACTGGCTACACCTTC. This rearrangement joins TRBV19 to TRBJ1-2, with TRBD1 matching over 9 bases. Germline CDR1 and CDR2: LNHDA and SQIVND (reference sequence). This CDR3 has 13 amino acids. Trimming took 7 bases from V and 7 from J; bases not matched to a gene: 7.

This clone appeared a single time. V is TRBV7-8 and J is TRBJ1-5; D call uncertain. This CDR3 has 12 residues. Germline CDR1 and CDR2: SGHVS and FQNEAQ. Trimming took 5 bases from V and 7 from J, leaving 9 bases between them. CDR3 DNA sequence: TGTGCCAGCAGCCCAGACCAACAGCCCCAGCATTTT. This codes for CASSPDQQPQHF. Full variable domain (missing parts from reference TRBV7-8 and TRBJ1-5): GAGVSQSPRYKVAKRGQDVALRCDPISGHVSLFWYQQALGQGPEFLTYFQNEAQLDKSGLPSDRFFAERPEGSVSTLKIQRTQQEDSAVYLCASSPDQQPQHFGDGTRLSIL.

V is TRBV28 and J is TRBJ2-7; the match to TRBD1 covers 12 bases. Per the germline V gene, CDR1 is MDHEN and CDR2 is SYDVKM. The CDR3 loop spans 16 amino acids. V shed 8 bases and J 1 base; nucleotides not matched to a gene: 9. CDR3 region: CASGTGGGPTSYEQYF. The CDR3 DNA reads TGTGCCAGCGGGACAGGGGGCGGCCCCACTTCCTACGAGCAGTACTTC.

The chain has TRBV2 and TRBJ2-1; possibly TRBD2 for D (5 bases). The CDR3 runs to 15 residues. CDR1 and CDR2 from the germline V gene are SNHLY and FYNNEI. Between the trimmed V and J ends, which lost 2 bases and 7 bases, there was a span of 15 bases. CDR3 nucleotides: TGTGCCAGCAGTGAATTTCGTCGTCGGGGAAATGAGCAGTTCTTC. Encoded protein: CASSEFRRRGNEQFF.